Following are 7 T cell receptor beta chains from one sample sequenced in a study of blood T cells in healthy people across ages. Together with a sample-barcoded 5' primer, a J-beta primer mix was included in a second PCR lasting about 7 to 11 cycles. One entry per CDR3 protein results from TCRdb running MiXCR on the 5' RACE reads. The sample has 1.5 million to 2 million distinct CDR3 sequences, under 30% seen once. Sequencing input: blood. The source is a woman aged 25-40 years in good health.

Comments on this clonotype: Just one base apart from a much larger clone, this may be a read error. The chain combines TRBV20-1 with TRBJ2-5; 8 nucleotides match TRBD2. This CDR3 is built from 14 residues. V dropped 3 bases and J dropped 9; count of bases not matched to a gene: 12. Per the germline V gene, CDR1 is DFQATT and CDR2 is SNEGSKA (reference sequence). The CDR3 DNA sequence: TGCAGTGCTAGTCAGCCGGGAGGGCTGGAGGCCCAGTACTTC. Its translation is CSASQPGGLEAQYF.

This sequence joins TRBV6-2 or TRBV6-3 and TRBJ1-1; 7 bases agree with TRBD1. The V segment lost 6 bases and the J segment 0 bases; nucleotides outside the gene matches: 4. The germline V gene has CDR1 MNHEY and CDR2 SVGEGT. The CDR3 length is 14 residues. CDR3 protein: CASRQGPLNTEAFF. Here the CDR3 DNA reads TGTGCCAGCAGACAGGGGCCCCTGAACACTGAAGCTTTCTTT.

This clonotype was recorded at least ten times. This chain joins TRBV7-9 and TRBJ2-5; no definite D call. This CDR3 spans 13 amino acids. Trimming cost V 3 bases and J 11 bases, with 16 bases left between them. Germline CDR1 SEHNR, CDR2 FQNEAQ (reference sequence). The CDR3: CASSFEFVGEQYF. DNA for the CDR3: TGTGCCAGCAGCTTCGAATTTGTGGGTGAGCAGTACTTC.

In this sample, this clonotype turned up many times. The V call is TRBV15, the J call TRBJ2-1; D is unresolved. This CDR3 contains 15 residues. Trimming pared 5 bases from V and 0 bases from J, leaving 11 bases between. Germline loops: CDR1 LNHNV, CDR2 YYDKDF (reference sequence). This CDR3 reads CATSGLTSSYNEQFF. CDR3 coding DNA: TGTGCCACCAGCGGATTAACCAGCTCCTACAATGAGCAGTTCTTC.

A remark on this clonotype: One junction end disagrees with the germline gene, perhaps due to a read error. This chain uses TRBV3-1 with TRBJ2-7, with 8 positions matching TRBD1. The CDR3 has 14 amino acids. Germline V gives CDR1 LGHDT, CDR2 YNNKEL (reference sequence). Here the CDR3 reads CASSQDRALDERYF. The DNA of the CDR3 is TGTGCCAGCAGCCAGGACAGGGCATTAGACGAGCGGTACTTC.

This clonotype was seen many times. The chain employs TRBV12-3 or TRBV12-4 and TRBJ2-5; TRBD2 is a possible D gene (6 bases). The CDR3 covers 14 residues. V gave up 2 bases and J gave up 3 bases, with 10 bases separating them. CDR3 coding DNA: TGTGCCAGCAGTTTACTAGCGACAGAAGAGACCCAGTACTTC. Protein: CASSLLATEETQYF.

There are a few counts of this clonotype. V is TRBV29-1 and J is TRBJ1-1; D is uncertain. Germline CDR1 reads SQVTM; CDR2 reads ANQGSEA. Trimming took 4 bases from V and 4 from J, leaving 16 bases between them. The CDR3 extends over 14 amino acids. The CDR3 protein is CSVVAGGRVTEAFF. CDR3 nucleotides: TGCAGCGTTGTGGCCGGAGGGAGGGTCACTGAAGCTTTCTTT.